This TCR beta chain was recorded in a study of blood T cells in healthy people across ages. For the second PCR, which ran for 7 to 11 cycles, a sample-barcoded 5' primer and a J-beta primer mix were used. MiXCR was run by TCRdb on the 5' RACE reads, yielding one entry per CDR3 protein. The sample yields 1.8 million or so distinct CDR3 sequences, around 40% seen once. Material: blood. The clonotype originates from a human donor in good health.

This CDR3 reads CASSSRGGLSDTQYF. As DNA, the CDR3 is TGTGCCAGCAGCTCGCGGGGGGGCCTCTCAGATACGCAGTATTTT. The rearrangement joins TRBV7-2 to TRBJ2-3; 9 bases agree with TRBD2. The CDR3 is 15 amino acids. The ends lost 4 bases at V and 4 bases at J; junction bases unmatched: 6. Germline assignment: CDR1 SGHTA and CDR2 FQGNSA.